Described below is a single T cell receptor (beta chain) sequence and its context. This clonotype was counted ten times or more. It lacks a known antigen. Base qualities are missing; no much larger clone stands one base away. Instrument on record: Illumina NovaSeq 6000. Using 5'RACE with constant-segment primers, TCRalpha and TCRbeta cDNA libraries were constructed, with sample barcodes and unique molecular identifiers added in the process. RNA was extracted from every sample with Trizol reagent. Amplification of the libraries took two PCR steps, and the second step added a second sample barcode plus Illumina TruSeq adapters. Libraries were sequenced on an Illumina NovaSeq with 2 x 150 bp paired-end reads. The authors' analysis ran thus. The reads were demultiplexed and collapsed into UMI-guided consensus sequences using migec v1.2.7. Using mixcr v2.1.11, UMI consensuses were aligned to TRA and TRB V and J templates and then assembled into clonotypes. Expanded or contracted clonotypes were those called significant by both edgeR and NoisET, with noise models trained on biological replicates. For edgeR calls, the thresholds were a false discovery rate-adjusted p below 0.01 and a log2 fold-change of 1. As an exploratory analysis of dynamics, max-normalized trajectories of the 1000 most abundant clonotypes were examined by PCA with hierarchical clustering. Each responding clone was given a CD4 or CD8 phenotype based on the CD4+ and CD8+ repertoires, which had been sequenced separately. TCRdb itself trimmed the public reads at Q25 with fastp, ran MiXCR and retained productive beta chains. A single entry per CDR3 protein holds the most common genes and DNA from its merged rows. TCRdb's processing, not the study's, gives the V and J calls here. Present in this sample are 13,000 or so distinct CDR3 sequences, 13% to 15% of which were seen just once. About 54% of the sample rests with the top ten.

This entry comes from a study of T-cell memory formation after mild COVID-19 (dated by TCRdb to about 2021). Regarding the research as a whole: Most TCR sequence clusters were specific to one of the two donors. T-cell clones expanding and contracting after mild COVID-19 in a couple of donors were tracked by longitudinal TCRalpha and TCRbeta repertoire sequencing. The cohort comprised two young, previously healthy adult volunteers, one female and one male. The research as a whole found: Contracting CD4+ clones were located mainly in the CM and EM memory subsets, whereas CD8+ clones were found to be enriched in EMRA. Some responding clones were found in pre-infection memory, which suggests that pre-existing cross-reactive memory T cells took part in the SARS-CoV-2 response. The study covered only a couple of mild cases, and larger cohorts including severe cases with pre-infection samples were considered necessary. SARS-CoV-2 specificity was not confirmed for the second-wave clones peaking on day 37. From day 15 to 85, contracting clones showed balanced CD4/CD8 phenotypes, whereas a second wave of clones that expanded from day 15 to 37 leaned towards CD4+.

From a lookup of the germline V gene (reference sequence), CDR1 and CDR2 are MNHEY and SMNVEV. At the junction V is shortened by 3 bases and J by 1 base, with 6 bases in between. The CDR3 contains 13 residues, cysteine and phenylalanine counted. The read is trimmed to its CDR3 DNA, 39 bases read in frame from base 1. Ficoll-Paque density gradient centrifugation was the method used to isolate PBMCs. The sequencing sample was made of PBMCs or a T cell subset sorted from them (not recorded which). The TCR originated in a man younger than 30 who had mild COVID-19 (a few samples of this study predate the infection). The sample titles of this study are shuffled in the database, so cell type and time point are left out; the donor was told from shared clones. The chain is assembled from TRBV27 and TRBJ1-1; the D gene is unclear. At the DNA level, the sequence is TGTGCCAGCAGTTTTCCGGGGAACACTGAAGCTTTCTTT. This sequence encodes CASSFPGNTEAFF.